The 8 T cell receptor beta chains below were found in one sample sequenced in a study of OX40 agonist ivuxolimab in advanced cancers. Generated by immunoSEQ multiplex PCR, the TCRdb table keeps only in-frame clones and is missing some. The repertoire holds about 150,000 clones, with 90% as singletons. The source material was CD4+ or CD8+ T cells sorted from blood, sampled in a trial of the OX40 agonist ivuxolimab. Receptor source: an adult with an advanced solid tumor such as melanoma, head and neck, liver or kidney cancer.

The chain employs TRBV15 and TRBJ1-2; no firm D call. V was pared by 1 base and J by 3 bases, with 6 bases between. Germline values: CDR1 LNHNV, CDR2 YYDKDF (reference sequence). This CDR3 has 13 amino acids. The CDR3 sequence is CATSRGADYGYTF. The CDR3 DNA sequence: TGTGCCACCAGCAGAGGCGCGGACTATGGCTACACCTTC.

The rearrangement uses TRBV2 and TRBJ1-2; 12 nucleotides line up with TRBD1. Germline V gene data show CDR1 as SNHLY and CDR2 as FYNNEI. Trimming cost V 6 bases and J 2 bases; bases outside gene matches: 7. The CDR3 loop spans 16 amino acids. The CDR3 loop is CASRGRDRGRNYGYTF. DNA for the CDR3: TGTGCCAGCAGGGGCCGGGACAGGGGGCGCAACTATGGCTACACCTTC.

In DNA form, the CDR3 reads TGTGCCAGCAGTGAAGCTGGGGCCAACGTCCTGACTTTC. Translated, it gives CASSEAGANVLTF. This chain joins TRBV2 and TRBJ2-6; D not certain. Germline V gene sequence: CDR1 SNHLY, CDR2 FYNNEI. V was trimmed by 0 bases and J by 3 bases, leaving 0 bases between them. The CDR3 length is 13 residues.

This clone occurred once. The genes are TRBV10-3 and TRBJ1-4; no clear D gene. The germline V and J ends were trimmed by 8 bases and 0 bases, with 13 bases remaining between them. Germline V gives CDR1 ENHRY, CDR2 SYGVKD. The CDR3 contains 15 residues. The CDR3 loop reads CAIERPKATNEKLFF. CDR3 bases: TGTGCCATCGAACGACCAAAGGCAACTAATGAAAAACTGTTTTTT.

This chain links TRBV12-5 with TRBJ1-2, with a tentative D call TRBD1 (5 bases). The CDR3 extends over 13 amino acids. Germline V gene lookup returns CDR1 LGHNT and CDR2 FRNRAP. The V and J ends lost 1 base and 5 bases respectively, with 8 bases between them. DNA of the CDR3: TGTGCTAGTGGTTTGGGACAGAAGTATGGCTACACCTTC. This encodes CASGLGQKYGYTF.

This chain joins TRBV11-2 and TRBJ2-5; maybe TRBD2 (6 bases). V was clipped by 1 base and J by 5 bases, with 11 bases between them. In germline, CDR1 is SGHAT, CDR2 FQNNGV. This CDR3 contains 14 residues. The CDR3 is CASSLAGEGETQYF. The DNA for the CDR3 is TGTGCCAGCAGCTTAGCGGGAGAGGGGGAGACCCAGTACTTC.

With regard to this clone: The junction departs from germline at one end; a sequencing error may be responsible. CDR3 in DNA: TGTGCCAGCAGCTTAGCGCAAGGGACCCAGTACTTC. Translated: CASSLAQGTQYF. This chain links TRBV7-9 with TRBJ2-5, with D unclear. The length of the CDR3 is 12 residues. CDR1 and CDR2 from the germline V gene are SEHNR and FQNEAQ (reference sequence). The full variable domain, in which reference TRBV7-9 and TRBJ2-5 provide the parts outside the CDR3, is DTGVSQNPRHKITKRGQNVTFRCDPISEHNRLYWYRQTLGQGPEFLTYFQNEAQLEKSRLLSDRFSAERPKGSFSTLEIQRTEQGDSAMYLCASSLAQGTQYFGPGTRLLVL.

The rearrangement joins TRBV6-5 to TRBJ2-3, with a possible D match to TRBD1 (6 bases). Per germline, CDR1 MNHEY and CDR2 SVGAGI. V was shortened by 6 bases and J by 2 bases, with 12 bases between the two germline ends. CDR3 size: 14 residues. DNA for the CDR3: TGTGCCAGCAGGCGCGGACAGCACACAGATACGCAGTATTTT. Amino acid sequence: CASRRGQHTDTQYF.